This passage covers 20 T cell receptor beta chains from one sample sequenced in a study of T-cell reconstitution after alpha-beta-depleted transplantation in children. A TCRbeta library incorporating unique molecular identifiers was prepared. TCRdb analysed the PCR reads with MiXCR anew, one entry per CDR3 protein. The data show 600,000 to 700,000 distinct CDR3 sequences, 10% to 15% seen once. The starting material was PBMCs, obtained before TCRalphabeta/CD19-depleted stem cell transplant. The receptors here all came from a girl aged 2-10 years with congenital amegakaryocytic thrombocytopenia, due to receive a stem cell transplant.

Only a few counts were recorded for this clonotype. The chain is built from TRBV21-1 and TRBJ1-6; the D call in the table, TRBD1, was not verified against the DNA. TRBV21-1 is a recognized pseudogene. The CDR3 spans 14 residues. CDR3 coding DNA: TGTGCCAGCCCGGACAGGGGCTATAATTCACCCCTCCACTTT. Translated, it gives CASPDRGYNSPLHF.

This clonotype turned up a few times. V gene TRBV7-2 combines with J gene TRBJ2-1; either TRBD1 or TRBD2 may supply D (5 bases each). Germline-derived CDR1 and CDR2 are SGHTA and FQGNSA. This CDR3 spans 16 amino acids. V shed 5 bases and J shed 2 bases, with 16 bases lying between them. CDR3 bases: TGTGCCAGCAGCATGATCCTGGGGACGACCTACAATGAGCAGTTCTTC. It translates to CASSMILGTTYNEQFF.

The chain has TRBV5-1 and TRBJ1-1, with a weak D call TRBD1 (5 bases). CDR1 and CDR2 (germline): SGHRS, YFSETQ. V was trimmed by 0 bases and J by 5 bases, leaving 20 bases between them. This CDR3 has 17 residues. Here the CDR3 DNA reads TGCGCCAGCAGCTTGGGGTGGAGCACCGGAGGGGAGACTGAAGCTTTCTTT. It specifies CASSLGWSTGGETEAFF.

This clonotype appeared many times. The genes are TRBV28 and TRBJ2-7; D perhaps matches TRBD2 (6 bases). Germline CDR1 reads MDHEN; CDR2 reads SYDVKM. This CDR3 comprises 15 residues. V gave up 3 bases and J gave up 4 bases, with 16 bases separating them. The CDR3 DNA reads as TGTGCCAGCAGTTTTGGAGGGGTCCACTTGTACGAGCAGTACTTC. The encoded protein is CASSFGGVHLYEQYF.

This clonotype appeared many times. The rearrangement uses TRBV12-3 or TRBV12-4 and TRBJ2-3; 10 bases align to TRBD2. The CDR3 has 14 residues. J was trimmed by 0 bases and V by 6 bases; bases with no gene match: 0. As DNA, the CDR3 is TGTGCCAGCAGGGGACTAGCGAGCACAGATACGCAGTATTTT. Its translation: CASRGLASTDTQYF.

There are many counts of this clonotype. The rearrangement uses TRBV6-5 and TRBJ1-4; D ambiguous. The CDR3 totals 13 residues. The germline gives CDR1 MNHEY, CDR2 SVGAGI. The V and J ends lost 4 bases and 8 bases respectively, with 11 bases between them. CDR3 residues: CASSLLGGEKLFF. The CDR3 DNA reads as TGTGCCAGCAGTTTACTAGGCGGCGAAAAACTGTTTTTT.

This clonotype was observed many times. The CDR3 coding sequence is TGTGCCAGCAGTTACGTAACTAGCGGGAGTTTATGGGAGACCCAGTACTTC. It is translated as CASSYVTSGSLWETQYF. The genes are TRBV6-5 and TRBJ2-5; 11 bases match TRBD2. This CDR3 has 17 amino acids. The V gene end was trimmed by 2 bases and the J gene end by 5 bases; junction bases not matched to a gene: 10. CDR1 and CDR2 from the germline V gene are MNHEY and SVGAGI.

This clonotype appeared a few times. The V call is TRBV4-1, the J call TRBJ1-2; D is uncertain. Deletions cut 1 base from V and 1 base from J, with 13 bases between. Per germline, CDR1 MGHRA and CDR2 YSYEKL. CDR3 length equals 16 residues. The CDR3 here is CASSQGDTAFNYGYTF. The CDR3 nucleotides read TGCGCCAGCAGCCAAGGAGACACCGCGTTTAACTATGGCTACACCTTC.

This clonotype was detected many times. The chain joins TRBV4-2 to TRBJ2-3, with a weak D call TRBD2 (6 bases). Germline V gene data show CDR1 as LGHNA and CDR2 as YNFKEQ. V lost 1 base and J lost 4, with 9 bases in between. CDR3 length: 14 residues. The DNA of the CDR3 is TGTGCCAGCAGCCAAGCGGGAGTGTCAGATACGCAGTATTTT. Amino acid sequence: CASSQAGVSDTQYF.

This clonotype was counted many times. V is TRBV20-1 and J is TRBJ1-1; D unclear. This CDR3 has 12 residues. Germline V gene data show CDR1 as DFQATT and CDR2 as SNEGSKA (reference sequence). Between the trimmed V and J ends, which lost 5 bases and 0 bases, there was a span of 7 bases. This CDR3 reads CSAVPLNTEAFF. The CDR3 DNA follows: TGCAGTGCTGTCCCACTGAACACTGAAGCTTTCTTT.

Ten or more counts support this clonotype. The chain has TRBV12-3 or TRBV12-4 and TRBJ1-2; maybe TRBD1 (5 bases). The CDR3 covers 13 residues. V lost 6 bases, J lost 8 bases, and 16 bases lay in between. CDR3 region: CASSWGPLVGYTF. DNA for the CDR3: TGTGCCAGCAGCTGGGGACCCTTGGTAGGCTACACCTTC.

CDR3 in amino acids: CASSRTGTNADTQYF. CDR3 coding DNA: TGTGCCAGCAGCAGAACCGGGACAAACGCAGATACGCAGTATTTT. The rearrangement uses TRBV11-2 and TRBJ2-3; maybe TRBD1 (6 bases). Germline CDR1 is SGHAT and CDR2 is FQNNGV. The CDR3 extends over 15 amino acids. Trimming took off 5 bases at V and 4 bases at J, with 16 bases between the two ends.

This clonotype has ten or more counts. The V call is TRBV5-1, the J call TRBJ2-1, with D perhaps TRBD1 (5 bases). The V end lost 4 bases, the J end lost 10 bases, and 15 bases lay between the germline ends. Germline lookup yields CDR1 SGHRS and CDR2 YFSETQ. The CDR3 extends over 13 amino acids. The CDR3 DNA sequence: TGCGCCAGCAGCCGGACAAACCCGCCCGAGCAGTTCTTC. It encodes CASSRTNPPEQFF.

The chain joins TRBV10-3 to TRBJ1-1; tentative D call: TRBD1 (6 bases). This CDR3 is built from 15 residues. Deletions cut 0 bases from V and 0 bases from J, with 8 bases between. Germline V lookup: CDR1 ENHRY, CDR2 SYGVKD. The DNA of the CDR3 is TGTGCCATCAGTGAGTCGGGGACATTGAACACTGAAGCTTTCTTT. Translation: CAISESGTLNTEAFF.

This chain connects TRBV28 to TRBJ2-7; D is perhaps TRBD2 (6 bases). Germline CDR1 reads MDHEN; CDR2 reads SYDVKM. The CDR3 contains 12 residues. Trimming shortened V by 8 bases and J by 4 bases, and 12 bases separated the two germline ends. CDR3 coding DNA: TGTGCCAGCGGGGGGATTTTTTACGAGCAGTACTTC. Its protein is CASGGIFYEQYF.

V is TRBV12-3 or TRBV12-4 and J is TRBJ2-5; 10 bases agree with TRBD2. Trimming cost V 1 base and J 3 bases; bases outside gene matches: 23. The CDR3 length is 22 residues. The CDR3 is CASSLVGTDRLAGEEAKETQYF. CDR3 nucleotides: TGTGCCAGCAGTTTAGTTGGAACGGATCGGCTAGCGGGAGAGGAGGCAAAAGAGACCCAGTACTTC.

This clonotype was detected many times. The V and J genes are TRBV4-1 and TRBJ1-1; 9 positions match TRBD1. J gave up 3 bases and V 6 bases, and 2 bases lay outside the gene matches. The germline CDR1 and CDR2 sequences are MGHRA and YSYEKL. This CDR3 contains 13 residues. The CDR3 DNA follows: TGCGCCAGCAGGGACAGGGGATACACTGAAGCTTTCTTT. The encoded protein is CASRDRGYTEAFF.

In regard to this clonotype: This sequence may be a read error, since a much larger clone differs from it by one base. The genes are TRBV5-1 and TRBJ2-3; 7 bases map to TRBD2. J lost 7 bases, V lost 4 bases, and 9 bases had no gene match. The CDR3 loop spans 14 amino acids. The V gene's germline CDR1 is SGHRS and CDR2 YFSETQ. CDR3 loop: CASSPREGTHTQYF. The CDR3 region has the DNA TGCGCCAGCAGCCCCAGGGAGGGAACACATACGCAGTATTTT.

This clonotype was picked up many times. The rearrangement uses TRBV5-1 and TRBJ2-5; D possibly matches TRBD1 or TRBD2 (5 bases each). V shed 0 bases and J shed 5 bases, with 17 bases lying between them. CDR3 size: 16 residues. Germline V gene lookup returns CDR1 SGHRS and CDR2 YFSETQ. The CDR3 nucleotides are TGCGCCAGCAGCTTGGCCGATGGGGGTTCGAGGGAGACCCAGTACTTC. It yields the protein CASSLADGGSRETQYF.

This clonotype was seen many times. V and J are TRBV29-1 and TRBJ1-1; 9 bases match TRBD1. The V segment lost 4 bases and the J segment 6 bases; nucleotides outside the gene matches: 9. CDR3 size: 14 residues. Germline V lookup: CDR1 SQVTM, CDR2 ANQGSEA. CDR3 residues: CSVGRDRDVAEAFF. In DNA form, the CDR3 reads TGCAGCGTTGGGCGGGACAGGGATGTGGCTGAAGCTTTCTTT.